This entry lists 10 T cell receptor beta chains sequenced from one sample in a study of blood T cell repertoires in COVID-19. Assay: immunoSEQ multiplex PCR; the TCRdb copy retains only in-frame clones and omits some. The repertoire holds roughly 100,000 clones, about 89% seen once, with 3.5% in the top ten. Sequencing used peripheral blood. These receptors originate from a woman in her fifties or sixties with acute or convalescent COVID-19.

V is TRBV18 and J is TRBJ2-3, with D maybe TRBD1 (6 bases). The germline CDR1 and CDR2 sequences are KGHSH and LQKENI. Trimming shortened V by 2 bases and J by 4 bases, and 10 bases separated the two germline ends. This CDR3 is 14 amino acids long. CDR3 loop: CASSPARQADTQYF. CDR3 nucleotide sequence: TGTGCCAGCTCACCAGCTCGACAGGCAGATACGCAGTATTTT.

V usage is TRBV7-9 and J usage is TRBJ2-2; maybe TRBD2 (6 bases). CDR1 is SEHNR, CDR2 FQNEAQ, per germline (reference sequence). V lost 6 bases and J 7 bases, leaving 15 bases between the germline ends. This CDR3 is 14 amino acids long. CDR3 protein: CASRRFEGGGELFF. In DNA form, the CDR3 reads TGTGCCAGCAGACGATTCGAGGGAGGCGGGGAGCTGTTTTTT.

This sequence joins TRBV3-1 (or the pseudogene TRBV3-2) and TRBJ1-6; no clear D gene. The length of the CDR3 is 14 residues. Per germline, CDR1 LGHDT and CDR2 YNNKEL (reference sequence). V lost 0 bases and J 9 bases, leaving 9 bases between the germline ends. The CDR3: CASSQEVRSSPLHF. The CDR3 DNA reads TGTGCCAGCAGCCAAGAAGTCCGTAGTTCACCCCTCCACTTT.

This chain connects TRBV28 to TRBJ2-3; D may be TRBD2 (5 bases). V was clipped by 7 bases and J by 8 bases, with 19 bases between them. The CDR3 contains 14 residues. The germline V gene encodes CDR1 MDHEN and CDR2 SYDVKM. The CDR3 reads CASNNRGSVGTQYF. The DNA for the CDR3 is TGTGCCAGCAATAATAGAGGGTCGGTTGGTACGCAGTATTTT.

The V call is TRBV11-2, the J call TRBJ2-3; 10 bases are a match to TRBD2. V lost 3 bases, J lost 4 bases, and 4 bases stayed unmatched. Germline-derived CDR1 and CDR2 are SGHAT and FQNNGV. The CDR3 is 15 amino acids. This chain's CDR3 is CASSLLAGAADTQYF. The DNA for the CDR3 is TGTGCCAGCAGCTTGCTAGCGGGAGCGGCAGATACGCAGTATTTT. Variable domain in full (rest from reference TRBV11-2 and TRBJ2-3): EAGVAQSPRYKIIEKRQSVAFWCNPISGHATLYWYQQILGQGPKLLIQFQNNGVVDDSQLPKDRFSAERLKGVDSTLKIQPAKLEDSAVYLCASSLLAGAADTQYFGPGTRLTVL.

The J gene is TRBJ2-3, the V gene TRBV6-5; no clear D. V lost 5 bases, J lost 4 bases, and 13 bases lay in between. The CDR3 spans 14 residues. The germline gives CDR1 MNHEY, CDR2 SVGAGI. CDR3 bases: TGTGCCAGCAGTCCCCCCTTCAGGCCAGATACGCAGTATTTT. This translates into CASSPPFRPDTQYF.

CDR3: CASSLGQVNTEAFF. The DNA for the CDR3 is TGTGCCAGTAGCTTGGGACAGGTGAACACTGAAGCTTTCTTT. This sequence joins TRBV19 and TRBJ1-1, with 8 bases lining up with TRBD1. Germline V lookup: CDR1 LNHDA, CDR2 SQIVND (reference sequence). After removal of 6 bases from V and 0 bases from J, the junction contained 3 bases not matched to a gene. The CDR3 length is 14 residues.

This clone was observed a handful of times. This chain uses TRBV6-5 with TRBJ1-1, with D unclear. Deletions cut 8 bases from V and 0 bases from J, with 10 bases between. The germline gives CDR1 MNHEY, CDR2 SVGAGI. The CDR3 contains 13 residues. CDR3 amino acids: CASGQVMNTEAFF. The CDR3 DNA follows: TGTGCCAGCGGGCAGGTAATGAACACTGAAGCTTTCTTT.

The chain has TRBV6-1 and TRBJ1-1; the D gene is possibly TRBD1 (5 bases). This CDR3 has 14 residues. The germline V gene has CDR1 MNHNS and CDR2 SASEGT. V shed 3 bases and J shed 7 bases, with 15 bases lying between them. The CDR3 region has the DNA TGTGCCAGCAGTGAGGCGGAAGGGGCCAATGAAGCTTTCTTT. As protein: CASSEAEGANEAFF.

CDR3 DNA sequence: TGCGCCAGCAGCAGTCGGGATCTCACAGATACGCAGTATTTT. Its translation is CASSSRDLTDTQYF. The chain combines TRBV5-1 with TRBJ2-3, with a tentative D call TRBD2 (5 bases). Germline V gives CDR1 SGHRS, CDR2 YFSETQ. Between the trimmed V and J ends, which lost 4 bases and 2 bases, there was a span of 11 bases. This CDR3 comprises 14 residues. Together with reference TRBV5-1 and TRBJ2-3, the CDR3 gives the full variable domain: KAGVTQTPRYLIKTRGQQVTLSCSPISGHRSVSWYQQTPGQGLQFLFEYFSETQRNKGNFPGRFSGRQFSNSRSEMNVSTLELGDSALYLCASSSRDLTDTQYFGPGTRLTVL.